These 17 T cell receptor beta chains were all obtained from the same sample, sequenced in a study of T-cell memory formation after mild COVID-19. In TCRdb, the 5' RACE reads were re-called with MiXCR into one record per CDR3 protein. The data hold roughly 350,000 distinct CDR3 sequences, with over 25% observed a single time. The sample consisted of PBMCs or a T cell subset sorted from them (not recorded which). The receptors stem from an adult woman who had mild COVID-19 (a few samples of this study predate the infection). Cell type and time point are not known.

In nucleotides, the CDR3 is TGCAGCGTGCAACAGGGGGCTGGGGCCAACGTCCTGACTTTC. Amino acids: CSVQQGAGANVLTF. This chain uses TRBV29-1 with TRBJ2-6; 8 bases match TRBD1. Unmatched junction bases numbered 3, after V lost 6 bases and J lost 2 bases. This CDR3 has 14 amino acids. Looked up from germline, CDR1 is SQVTM and CDR2 is ANQGSEA.

The chain combines TRBV7-9 with TRBJ2-7; D gene ambiguous. The CDR3 is 14 residues long. The V end was cut by 5 bases, the J end by 3 bases, with 14 bases between. Germline V gene lookup returns CDR1 SEHNR and CDR2 FQNEAQ (reference sequence). This chain's CDR3 is CASSPTKGFYEQYF. The DNA of the CDR3 is TGTGCCAGCAGCCCGACCAAGGGATTCTACGAGCAGTACTTC.

This clonotype was seen a handful of times. V is TRBV20-1 and J is TRBJ2-7; D not resolved. The CDR3 is made up of 14 amino acids. V lost 3 bases and J lost 0, with 12 bases in between. Germline-derived CDR1 and CDR2 are DFQATT and SNEGSKA (reference sequence). CDR3 protein: CSASAAFNSYEQYF. The CDR3 DNA sequence: TGCAGTGCTAGCGCAGCGTTTAACTCCTACGAGCAGTACTTC.

This rearrangement joins TRBV18 to TRBJ1-2; D possibly corresponds to TRBD1 (6 bases). This CDR3 region has 13 residues. V lost 0 bases, J lost 8 bases, and 10 bases lay in between. Germline-derived CDR1 and CDR2 are KGHSH and LQKENI. This CDR3 reads CASSPPSGVGYTF. Written as DNA, the CDR3 is TGTGCCAGCTCACCACCCTCAGGGGTGGGCTACACCTTC.

This clonotype was counted a few times. The chain joins TRBV5-1 to TRBJ2-1; maybe TRBD2 (5 bases). CDR3 length: 14 amino acids. V was pared by 6 bases and J by 4 bases, with 14 bases between. Germline-derived CDR1 and CDR2 are SGHRS and YFSETQ. The chain's CDR3 is CASKTAETYNEQFF. The CDR3 coding sequence is TGCGCCAGCAAAACAGCGGAGACATACAATGAGCAGTTCTTC.

This chain joins TRBV11-3 and TRBJ2-5, with 7 positions matching TRBD1. Losses at the gene ends were 5 bases for V and 0 bases for J; bases not matched to a gene: 3. Per the germline V gene, CDR1 is SGHNT and CDR2 is YENEEA. The CDR3 sequence is 14 residues long. In DNA, the CDR3 is TGTGCCAGCAGCCCAGGACAGGACCAAGAGACCCAGTACTTC. It codes for CASSPGQDQETQYF.

This clonotype was counted only a few times. V gene TRBV6-2 or TRBV6-3 combines with J gene TRBJ2-7; 7 bases are a match to TRBD2. There are 20 residues in the CDR3. The germline V gene has CDR1 MNHEY and CDR2 SVGEGT. Trimming removed 0 bases from V and 2 bases from J; junction bases left unmatched: 19. The CDR3 region has the DNA TGTGCCAGCAGTTACTCCGGGGGGAAACTAGCGCCGACGTCCGCCTACGAGCAGTACTTC. It is translated as CASSYSGGKLAPTSAYEQYF.

This chain links TRBV7-9 with TRBJ2-7; weak D call: TRBD1 (6 bases). V was trimmed by 7 bases and J by 3 bases, leaving 16 bases between them. The germline gives CDR1 SEHNR, CDR2 FQNEAQ (reference sequence). The CDR3 spans 14 residues. In DNA, the CDR3 is TGTGCCAGCACCGTGGACAGATCTGGCTACGAGCAGTACTTC. Its protein is CASTVDRSGYEQYF. Looking up the rest from reference TRBV7-9 and TRBJ2-7 gives the full variable domain: DTGVSQNPRHKITKRGQNVTFRCDPISEHNRLYWYRQTLGQGPEFLTYFQNEAQLEKSRLLSDRFSAERPKGSFSTLEIQRTEQGDSAMYLCASTVDRSGYEQYFGPGTRLTVT.

This clonotype was seen a single time. The chain uses TRBV2 and TRBJ2-6; a possible D gene is TRBD1 (5 bases). Germline CDR1 and CDR2: SNHLY and FYNNEI. V dropped 0 bases and J dropped 4 bases, with 13 bases sitting between them. The CDR3 runs 17 residues. The CDR3 region has the DNA TGTGCCAGCAGTGAAGCGCTTCGGACACTCGGGGCCAACGTCCTGACTTTC. It encodes CASSEALRTLGANVLTF.

J is TRBJ2-1 and V is TRBV12-3 or TRBV12-4; 9 bases fit TRBD2. V lost 4 bases and J lost 2; bases outside the gene matches: 9. The length of the CDR3 is 17 residues. The CDR3 protein is CASSSFYAGGPYNEQFF. The CDR3 region has the DNA TGTGCCAGCAGTTCCTTCTACGCGGGGGGGCCCTACAATGAGCAGTTCTTC.

This clonotype appeared a few times. CDR3 DNA: TGTGCCACCAGCAGGGGTTTTGGGACTAGCGGGTTCTACAATGAGCAGTTCTTC. This translates into CATSRGFGTSGFYNEQFF. The chain links TRBV15 to TRBJ2-1; 12 bases match TRBD2. Trimming removed 3 bases from V and 3 bases from J; junction bases left unmatched: 9. The CDR3 extends over 18 amino acids. CDR1 and CDR2 (germline): LNHNV, YYDKDF (reference sequence).

CDR3 loop: CASSSTSGGPQDTQYF. In DNA form, the CDR3 reads TGTGCCAGCAGCTCGACTAGCGGGGGGCCCCAGGATACGCAGTATTTT. The chain has TRBV7-3 and TRBJ2-3, with 13 bases identical to TRBD2. This CDR3 region has 16 residues. V lost 4 bases to trimming and J lost 6 bases; unmatched junction nucleotides: 7. Germline V gives CDR1 SGHTA, CDR2 FQGTGA.

The chain uses TRBV4-1 and TRBJ2-7, with D hard to call. Trimming removed 0 bases from V and 4 bases from J, with 10 bases in between. Germline V gene sequence: CDR1 MGHRA, CDR2 YSYEKL. The CDR3 totals 14 residues. The CDR3 sequence: CASSQDWAFYEQYF. CDR3 nucleotides: TGCGCCAGCAGCCAAGATTGGGCCTTTTACGAGCAGTACTTC.

The chain couples TRBV24-1 to TRBJ1-5; unclear D gene. CDR3 length: 14 amino acids. CDR1 and CDR2 (germline): KGHDR, SFDVKD. V was trimmed by 12 bases and J by 1 base, leaving 15 bases between them. The CDR3 nucleotides are TGTGCCCCCCTAGCGGGAGGGAGCAATCAGCCCCAGCATTTT. Amino acid sequence: CAPLAGGSNQPQHF.

The rearrangement joins TRBV3-1 to TRBJ2-2, with unresolved D. The CDR3 loop spans 16 amino acids. Germline V gene data show CDR1 as LGHDT and CDR2 as YNNKEL (reference sequence). V was trimmed by 0 bases and J by 5 bases, leaving 13 bases between them. The DNA for the CDR3 is TGTGCCAGCAGCCAAGATTCGGCCCCGGAGACCGGGGAGCTGTTTTTT. It codes for CASSQDSAPETGELFF.

This clonotype was found many times. This chain uses TRBV14 with TRBJ2-1; a possible D gene is TRBD2 (6 bases). The germline gives CDR1 SGHDN, CDR2 FVKESK. V lost 1 base and J 0 bases, leaving 10 bases between the germline ends. This CDR3 is 16 amino acids long. The CDR3: CASSQVSGSSYNEQFF. In DNA form, the CDR3 reads TGTGCCAGCAGCCAAGTGTCCGGGAGCTCCTACAATGAGCAGTTCTTC.

The V and J genes are TRBV5-1 and TRBJ1-2, with a tentative D call TRBD1 (5 bases). Germline V gives CDR1 SGHRS, CDR2 YFSETQ. The CDR3 runs to 15 residues. The ends were cut back, 3 bases at V and 2 bases at J, with 14 bases in the middle. DNA of the CDR3: TGCGCCAGCAGCTCCAGTCCGACAGTCAACTATGGCTACACCTTC. This sequence encodes CASSSSPTVNYGYTF.